The next 30 T cell receptor beta chains were all read from a single sample in a study of CD8+ T cells in alopecia areata. RNA extraction and reverse transcription yielded cDNA as sequencing template. Profiling relied on immunoSEQ multiplex PCR, and the TCRdb table lists in-frame clones only, not all of them. The sample comprises some 180,000 clones, about 55% of which are singletons, and less than 14% rests with the top ten. Treatment: oral pan-JAK inhibitor, 5-10 mg twice daily. Sequencing used CD8+ T cells sorted from blood, obtained at week 24, from a patient treated with tofacitinib. These receptors were taken from a human donor with alopecia areata.

The chain is built from TRBV5-1 and TRBJ2-7, with unresolved D. The germline gives CDR1 SGHRS, CDR2 YFSETQ. The CDR3 length is 12 residues. V lost 4 bases and J lost 5, with 10 bases in between. The chain's CDR3 is CASSLRRNEQYF. The CDR3 DNA is TGCGCCAGCAGCCTTAGGCGGAACGAGCAGTACTTC.

The chain couples TRBV9 to TRBJ2-7; 8 bases map to TRBD1. The CDR3 covers 13 residues. V shed 3 bases and J 5 bases; nucleotides not matched to a gene: 4. The germline V gene encodes CDR1 SGDLS and CDR2 YYNGEE. The DNA of the CDR3 is TGTGCCAGCAGCGGTGACAGGGGAAACGAGCAGTACTTC. As protein: CASSGDRGNEQYF.

This chain uses TRBV4-3 with TRBJ1-1, with D hard to call. V lost 2 bases and J lost 0, with 10 bases in between. This CDR3 has 15 residues. Germline CDR1 reads LGHNA; CDR2 reads YSLEER. The CDR3 nucleotides are TGCGCCAGCAGCCAAAGCCTTACCATGAACACTGAAGCTTTCTTT. Amino acid sequence: CASSQSLTMNTEAFF.

About this clone: This CDR3 is also generated by other DNA sequences in the sample. The V gene is TRBV29-1, the J gene TRBJ1-1; D is undetermined. Looked up from germline, CDR1 is SQVTM and CDR2 is ANQGSEA. This CDR3 spans 11 amino acids. The V gene lost 5 bases and the J gene lost 5 bases, with 9 bases spanning the gap. The CDR3 DNA sequence: TGCAGCGTTCTGTGGAATACTGAAGCTTTCTTT. It specifies CSVLWNTEAFF.

V usage is TRBV11-2 and J usage is TRBJ1-5; no definite D call. CDR3 size: 13 residues. Trimming left V 1 base short and J 6 bases short, with 7 bases between. Germline V gene sequence: CDR1 SGHAT, CDR2 FQNNGV. The CDR3 sequence: CASSLGLAQPQHF. The DNA for the CDR3 is TGTGCCAGCAGCTTAGGACTGGCTCAGCCCCAGCATTTT.

This rearrangement joins TRBV29-1 to TRBJ2-7; maybe TRBD1 (5 bases). Trimming shortened V by 4 bases and J by 4 bases, and 11 bases separated the two germline ends. The CDR3 is made up of 12 amino acids. Germline values: CDR1 SQVTM, CDR2 ANQGSEA. CDR3 protein: CSVGATVYEQYF. In DNA, the CDR3 is TGCAGCGTTGGCGCGACAGTGTACGAGCAGTACTTC.

CDR3 region: CASSYSGQPYEQYF. CDR3 nucleotides: TGTGCCAGCAGTTACTCGGGACAGCCCTACGAGCAGTACTTC. The chain recombines TRBV7-9 with TRBJ2-7; 7 nucleotides align to TRBD1. J gave up 2 bases and V 6 bases, and 7 bases lay outside the gene matches. CDR1 is SEHNR and CDR2 is FQNEAQ in the germline V gene (reference sequence). This CDR3 has 14 residues.

This clone was counted a few times. This chain connects TRBV15 to TRBJ2-1; D may be TRBD1 (5 bases). V was trimmed by 0 bases and J by 4 bases, leaving 10 bases between them. This CDR3 is built from 15 residues. Germline lookup yields CDR1 LNHNV and CDR2 YYDKDF (reference sequence). The DNA of the CDR3 is TGTGCCACCAGCAGAGAGGCAGGGATTTACAATGAGCAGTTCTTC. Its translation is CATSREAGIYNEQFF.

This clone was detected only a few times. This chain's CDR3 is CASGLPNSGQGYGYTF. The CDR3 DNA follows: TGTGCTAGTGGTTTGCCCAACTCAGGACAGGGGTATGGCTACACCTTC. The chain carries TRBV12-5 and TRBJ1-2; 9 bases fit TRBD1. Germline V gene sequence: CDR1 LGHNT, CDR2 FRNRAP. The length of the CDR3 is 16 residues. V shed 2 bases and J 5 bases; nucleotides not matched to a gene: 9.

V and J are TRBV7-9 and TRBJ2-1; 7 nucleotides align to TRBD2. Germline loops: CDR1 SEHNR, CDR2 FQNEAQ (reference sequence). V was pared by 3 bases and J by 5 bases, with 4 bases of the junction left unmatched. The CDR3 has 14 residues. CDR3: CASSLGLPDNEQFF. In nucleotides, the CDR3 is TGTGCCAGCAGCTTGGGACTACCTGACAATGAGCAGTTCTTC.

The chain employs TRBV4-3 and TRBJ2-7; the D call may be TRBD1 or TRBD2 (6 bases each). Germline CDR1 and CDR2: LGHNA and YSLEER. Trimming took 4 bases from V and 6 from J, leaving 13 bases between them. The CDR3 sequence is 13 residues long. Written as DNA, the CDR3 is TGCGCCAGCAGCCCCCGAGGGGGGAGCGAGCAGTACTTC. Protein sequence: CASSPRGGSEQYF.

CDR3 in amino acids: CASSVALGDTQYF. The CDR3 nucleotides are TGTGCCAGCAGCGTAGCCCTTGGAGATACGCAGTATTTT. The chain uses TRBV9 and TRBJ2-3; D unclear. There are 13 residues in the CDR3. CDR1 and CDR2 from the germline V gene are SGDLS and YYNGEE. Deletions cut 0 bases from V and 5 bases from J, with 7 bases between.

V gene TRBV4-3 combines with J gene TRBJ2-7; the D call may be TRBD1 or TRBD2 (5 bases each). CDR3 length: 18 amino acids. Trimming stripped 0 bases from V and 6 bases from J, with 24 bases between. CDR1 and CDR2 (germline): LGHNA, YSLEER. CDR3 in DNA: TGCGCCAGCAGCCAAGATCCAGCGGTTAGGGGTCCACGGGGCGAGCAGTACTTC. Amino acid sequence: CASSQDPAVRGPRGEQYF.

The genes are TRBV27 and TRBJ1-2; TRBD1 matches 12 bases. This CDR3 is 15 amino acids long. Germline loops: CDR1 MNHEY, CDR2 SMNVEV (reference sequence). V gave up 5 bases and J gave up 8 bases; unmatched junction bases: 9. The CDR3 loop is CASSPGTGGTWGYTF. In DNA form, the CDR3 reads TGTGCCAGCAGTCCCGGGACAGGGGGCACTTGGGGCTACACCTTC.

This clone was seen a handful of times. The chain recombines TRBV9 with TRBJ2-5; 7 bases map to TRBD1. The CDR3 extends over 14 amino acids. Germline trimming cut 3 bases from V and 2 bases from J; bases unmatched to any gene: 4. Germline loops: CDR1 SGDLS, CDR2 YYNGEE. The CDR3 sequence: CASSDRQGQETQYF. CDR3 DNA sequence: TGTGCCAGCAGCGACCGACAGGGTCAAGAGACCCAGTACTTC.

This rearrangement joins TRBV7-8 to TRBJ2-7; possibly TRBD2 for D (5 bases). Trimming pared 5 bases from V and 0 bases from J, leaving 14 bases between. The germline CDR1 and CDR2 sequences are SGHVS and FQNEAQ. This CDR3 comprises 15 residues. In nucleotides, the CDR3 is TGTGCCAGCAGCCCCGCCGGGATGTCCTCCTACGAGCAGTACTTC. Translated, it gives CASSPAGMSSYEQYF.

This clone was seen a handful of times. The chain recombines TRBV7-2 with TRBJ2-7; perhaps TRBD1 as D (5 bases). Trimming took off 6 bases at V and 3 bases at J, with 9 bases between the two ends. Germline V lookup: CDR1 SGHTA, CDR2 FQGNSA. This CDR3 has 12 amino acids. CDR3 DNA sequence: TGTGCCAGCAGTTCCACAGGCTACGAGCAGTACTTC. It translates to CASSSTGYEQYF.

This chain uses TRBV27 with TRBJ1-5, with unresolved D. V shed 5 bases and J shed 4 bases, with 9 bases lying between them. Germline CDR1 and CDR2: MNHEY and SMNVEV (reference sequence). The CDR3 has 13 amino acids. The CDR3 loop is CASSTSANQPQHF. In DNA form, the CDR3 reads TGTGCCAGCAGTACAAGCGCGAATCAGCCCCAGCATTTT.

The rearrangement uses TRBV5-1 and TRBJ2-7; D possibly uses TRBD1 or TRBD2 (5 bases each). Germline V gene lookup returns CDR1 SGHRS and CDR2 YFSETQ. The CDR3 consists of 14 residues. Between the trimmed V and J ends, which lost 4 bases and 4 bases, there was a span of 15 bases. CDR3 DNA: TGCGCCAGCAGCACTAACCCCGGGACGTACGAGCAGTACTTC. Amino acid sequence: CASSTNPGTYEQYF.

This clone was observed a handful of times. The V and J genes are TRBV29-1 and TRBJ2-1; 7 nucleotides agree with TRBD2. Looked up from germline, CDR1 is SQVTM and CDR2 is ANQGSEA. V dropped 5 bases and J dropped 5; count of bases not matched to a gene: 9. The CDR3 is 14 residues long. CDR3 DNA sequence: TGCAGCGTTACCGGGACTAACCTGGACAATGAGCAGTTCTTC. Translating gives CSVTGTNLDNEQFF.

This chain links TRBV6-5 with TRBJ2-1; 8 bases align to TRBD2. Germline V gives CDR1 MNHEY, CDR2 SVGAGI. The CDR3 loop spans 15 amino acids. The J segment lost 7 bases and the V segment lost 6 bases, leaving 11 bases of the junction unmatched. CDR3 region: CASRRVSGVLNEQFF. In DNA, the CDR3 is TGTGCCAGCAGAAGGGTTAGCGGGGTCTTGAATGAGCAGTTCTTC.

The rearrangement joins TRBV29-1 to TRBJ2-6; 10 nucleotides align to TRBD2. CDR1 is SQVTM and CDR2 is ANQGSEA in the germline V gene. Unmatched junction bases numbered 2, after V lost 6 bases and J lost 0 bases. This CDR3 has 15 amino acids. The CDR3 DNA reads as TGCAGCGTCTTAGCGGGGGGCTCTGGGGCCAACGTCCTGACTTTC. Translated, it gives CSVLAGGSGANVLTF.

The rearrangement joins TRBV4-1 to TRBJ2-7; 9 bases map to TRBD1. Germline values: CDR1 MGHRA, CDR2 YSYEKL. The CDR3 runs to 15 residues. With V trimmed by 4 bases and J by 0 bases, 4 bases remained unmatched. The CDR3 coding sequence is TGCGCCAGCAGCCCGGGACAGGGCCTCTCCTACGAGCAGTACTTC. Protein: CASSPGQGLSYEQYF.

This clone has more than one count but fewer than ten. The V and J genes are TRBV12-5 and TRBJ1-1; TRBD1 agrees at 8 bases. The germline V gene has CDR1 LGHNT and CDR2 FRNRAP. Trimming removed 3 bases from V and 4 bases from J; junction bases left unmatched: 16. There are 18 residues in the CDR3. For the CDR3, the DNA is TGTGCTAGTGGTTTCCACCTAACCACGACAGGGGCGATCACTGAAGCTTTCTTT. Encoded protein: CASGFHLTTTGAITEAFF. Using reference TRBV12-5 and TRBJ1-1 for the parts outside the CDR3, the full variable domain is DARVTQTPRHKVTEMGQEVTMRCQPILGHNTVFWYRQTMMQGLELLAYFRNRAPLDDSGMPKDRFSAEMPDATLATLKIQPSEPRDSAVYFCASGFHLTTTGAITEAFFGQGTRLTVV.

This clone was found a few times. This chain connects TRBV29-1 to TRBJ2-7; D is possibly TRBD1 (5 bases). Germline values: CDR1 SQVTM, CDR2 ANQGSEA. This CDR3 region has 14 residues. The V end lost 5 bases, the J end lost 0 bases, and 14 bases lay between the germline ends. The CDR3 sequence: CSVTGLRGSYEQYF. The CDR3 nucleotides read TGCAGCGTTACAGGCCTTAGGGGCTCCTACGAGCAGTACTTC.

The chain links TRBV13 to TRBJ2-7; 10 nucleotides match TRBD1. With V trimmed by 4 bases and J by 4 bases, 7 bases remained unmatched. Germline V gives CDR1 PRHDT, CDR2 FYEKMQ (reference sequence). CDR3 length: 15 amino acids. Here the CDR3 reads CASSSSRTGGYEQYF. The CDR3 region has the DNA TGTGCCAGCAGCTCAAGTCGGACAGGGGGATACGAGCAGTACTTC.

Turning to this clone: In the same sample, other DNA sequences code for this CDR3. J is TRBJ2-7 and V is TRBV30, with D perhaps TRBD1 (7 bases). The V gene's germline CDR1 is GTSNPN and CDR2 SVGIG (reference sequence). CDR3 length: 13 residues. V was cut by 0 bases and J by 6 bases, with 12 bases left in between. As DNA, the CDR3 is TGTGCCTGGAGTGTAGGGCAGGGGGGCGAGCAGTACTTC. Protein product: CAWSVGQGGEQYF.

The CDR3 bases are TGCGCCAGCAGCCCTCTCGGGACGGACTATGGCTACACCTTC. Its translation: CASSPLGTDYGYTF. V and J are TRBV4-3 and TRBJ1-2, with D perhaps TRBD1 (5 bases). This CDR3 has 14 residues. Germline lookup yields CDR1 LGHNA and CDR2 YSLEER. Trimming removed 4 bases from V and 3 bases from J, with 12 bases in between.

J is TRBJ2-3 and V is TRBV4-1, with D perhaps matching TRBD1 or TRBD2 (5 bases each). Germline V gene data show CDR1 as MGHRA and CDR2 as YSYEKL. This CDR3 has 16 residues. Deletions cut 0 bases from V and 0 bases from J, with 10 bases between. The CDR3 DNA follows: TGCGCCAGCAGCCAAGATCCGGGGCCTAGCACAGATACGCAGTATTTT. Amino acids: CASSQDPGPSTDTQYF.

This clone was counted between two and nine times. The J gene is TRBJ2-3, the V gene TRBV13; TRBD1 aligns across 7 bases. V shed 2 bases, J shed 7 bases, and the junction held 18 bases outside the gene matches. CDR1 PRHDT and CDR2 FYEKMQ come from the germline V gene (reference sequence). The CDR3 consists of 18 residues. CDR3 amino acids: CASSLIRREGALGNTQYF. The CDR3 bases are TGTGCCAGCAGCTTAATTCGAAGAGAGGGGGCGCTGGGAAATACGCAGTATTTT.